The rows below give T cell receptor beta chains drawn from one sample of a study of identical twins' blood T cells. TCRdb redid the calling of the 5' RACE reads with MiXCR, one entry per CDR3 protein. The table includes fewer than 450,000 distinct CDR3 sequences, over 25% detected once. Sequenced: PBMCs. These receptors were taken from a woman between 18 and 55 years old in good health. CDR3s include the opening cysteine and the closing phenylalanine or tryptophan. Fields, in order: J gene, D gene, clone size, V gene, CDR3 DNA, CDR3 protein. A D gene is named only where the DNA matches it firmly. Where a row states a size, it is once, few, many or the class of an expanded clone; other rows omit it.

J: TRBJ2-1
D: TRBD2
size: .
V: TRBV23-1
DNA: TGCGCCAGCAGTCAATCTGTCCATCTCGGGACTAGCGGGTTC
CDR3: CASSQSVHLGTSGF

J: TRBJ2-1
D: .
size: .
V: TRBV6-2/TRBV6-3
DNA: TGTGCCAGCAGTTACTCATCCTCACGCGCCGAGCAGTTCTTC
CDR3: CASSYSSSRAEQFF

J: TRBJ2-1
D: .
size: few
V: TRBV11-2
DNA: TGTGCCAGCAGCTCCTTCCCGGGCGGAGCCTACAATGAGCAGTTCTTC
CDR3: CASSSFPGGAYNEQFF

J: TRBJ1-2
D: .
size: few
V: TRBV11-3
DNA: TGTGCCAGCAGCTTAGCCGAGACTGGCTACACCTTC
CDR3: CASSLAETGYTF

J: TRBJ1-1
D: TRBD1
size: .
V: TRBV12-3/TRBV12-4
DNA: TGTGCCAGCAGCCCAAGGACAGGGGAGAACACTGAAGCTTTCTTT
CDR3: CASSPRTGENTEAFF

J: TRBJ1-2
D: .
size: many
V: TRBV5-1
DNA: TGCGCCAGCAGCTTGGGTCTCAGGGAGGCCGGCTACACCTTC
CDR3: CASSLGLREAGYTF

J: TRBJ2-2
D: .
size: few
V: TRBV3-1
DNA: TGTGCCAGCAGCCAAGATAAGCAGCTGAGAGGCACCGGGGAGCTGTTTTTT
CDR3: CASSQDKQLRGTGELFF

J: TRBJ2-3
D: .
size: .
V: TRBV29-1
DNA: TGCAGCGTTGGTGGGTCAGGTACGCAGTATTTT
CDR3: CSVGGSGTQYF

J: TRBJ1-2
D: .
size: few
V: TRBV20-1
DNA: TGCAGTGCTAGAGATGGGGAGGGTTACTATGGCTACACCTTC
CDR3: CSARDGEGYYGYTF

J: TRBJ2-2
D: .
size: many
V: TRBV5-1
DNA: TGCGCCAGCAGCCCCTTAAGTCCCGGGGAGCTGTTTTTT
CDR3: CASSPLSPGELFF

J: TRBJ2-1
D: .
size: .
V: TRBV7-2
DNA: TGTGCCAGCAGCCCCACAAGCGATGAGCAGTTCTTC
CDR3: CASSPTSDEQFF

J: TRBJ2-2
D: .
size: few
V: TRBV14
DNA: TGTGCCAGCAGCCAAGGGGACGGGACTCCCAACACCGGGGAGCTGTTTTTT
CDR3: CASSQGDGTPNTGELFF

J: TRBJ1-3
D: TRBD1
size: many
V: TRBV27
DNA: TGTGCCAGCAGATCACAGGGGGCGCGAAACACCATATATTTT
CDR3: CASRSQGARNTIYF

J: TRBJ1-3
D: .
size: .
V: TRBV12-3/TRBV12-4
DNA: TGTGCCAGCAGAGAAGACAGGTCTGGAAACACCATATATTTT
CDR3: CASREDRSGNTIYF

J: TRBJ1-5
D: .
size: few
V: TRBV5-1
DNA: TGCGCCAGCAGCTTTAGGGCAGGCGGTCAGCCCCAGCATTTT
CDR3: CASSFRAGGQPQHF

J: TRBJ1-5
D: TRBD1
size: many
V: TRBV10-2
DNA: TGCGCCAGCAGAGGACAGGGTAGGGAAGATCAGCCCCAGCATTTT
CDR3: CASRGQGREDQPQHF

J: TRBJ2-2
D: .
size: few
V: TRBV10-3
DNA: TGTGCCATAAGGAGGGTCTTCGGGGAACTCCCCACCGGGGAGCTGTTTTTT
CDR3: CAIRRVFGELPTGELFF

J: TRBJ1-2
D: .
size: .
V: TRBV20-1
DNA: TGCAGTGCCAAAACGGACAGTATCAACTATGGCTACACCTTC
CDR3: CSAKTDSINYGYTF

J: TRBJ1-2
D: .
size: few
V: TRBV5-1
DNA: TGCGCCAGCAGCTTGGTAGATGGTGGCTACACCTTC
CDR3: CASSLVDGGYTF

J: TRBJ1-3
D: TRBD1
size: .
V: TRBV7-2
DNA: TGTGCCAGCAGCAAGGGCCTACCGGGACAGGGGGCTGGAAACACCATATATTTT
CDR3: CASSKGLPGQGAGNTIYF

J: TRBJ2-3
D: TRBD2
size: few
V: TRBV2
DNA: TGTGCCAGCAGTGATCGAGCGGGAAGCACAGATACGCAGTATTTT
CDR3: CASSDRAGSTDTQYF

J: TRBJ1-5
D: .
size: .
V: TRBV20-1
DNA: TGCAGTGCTAGACCCAAGATTAGCAATCAGCCCCAGCATTTT
CDR3: CSARPKISNQPQHF

J: TRBJ2-1
D: .
size: .
V: TRBV5-1
DNA: TGCGCCAGCAGCTCCTCTGGGGACACGTCCTACAATGAGCAGTTCTTC
CDR3: CASSSSGDTSYNEQFF

J: TRBJ2-7
D: TRBD2
size: .
V: TRBV2
DNA: TGTGCCAGCACTTTTGGCGGGAGAGCCTACGAGCAGTACTTC
CDR3: CASTFGGRAYEQYF

J: TRBJ2-1
D: TRBD2
size: few
V: TRBV5-1
DNA: TGCGCCAGCAGCCCCACCCGTGGGGGGGTCTTTCTAGATGAGCAGTTCTTC
CDR3: CASSPTRGGVFLDEQFF

J: TRBJ2-2
D: .
size: .
V: TRBV6-1
DNA: TGTGCCAGCAGTGTTTGGAACACCGGGGAGCTGTTTTTT
CDR3: CASSVWNTGELFF

J: TRBJ2-2
D: TRBD2
size: few
V: TRBV5-1
DNA: TGCGCCAGCAGCTGGGGACTAGCATATTCCGGGGAGCTGTTTTTT
CDR3: CASSWGLAYSGELFF

J: TRBJ2-1
D: .
size: few
V: TRBV20-1
DNA: TGCAGTGCTCTGGGGGGTGCGGAAATAAGCTCCTACAATGAGCAGTTCTTC
CDR3: CSALGGAEISSYNEQFF

J: TRBJ2-1
D: .
size: .
V: TRBV11-3
DNA: TGTGCCAGCAGCCTTAGTTCCGTCAACCCTTGGTCCCATGAGCAGTTCTTC
CDR3: CASSLSSVNPWSHEQFF

J: TRBJ2-2
D: TRBD2
size: .
V: TRBV6-4
DNA: TGTGCCAGCAGTGACGGGAGGGCCACCGGGGAGCTGTTTTTT
CDR3: CASSDGRATGELFF

J: TRBJ2-2
D: .
size: .
V: TRBV20-1
DNA: TGCAGTGTTCCACGGCTACCCTACACCGGGGAGCTGTTTTTT
CDR3: CSVPRLPYTGELFF

J: TRBJ1-1
D: .
size: .
V: TRBV7-8
DNA: TGTGCCAGCAGCTTAACAACAGGGTTCACTGAAGCTTTCTTT
CDR3: CASSLTTGFTEAFF

J: TRBJ1-2
D: .
size: .
V: TRBV7-9
DNA: TGTGCCAGCAGCTTATTAGGTGGCTACACCTTC
CDR3: CASSLLGGYTF

J: TRBJ2-3
D: TRBD1
size: .
V: TRBV24-1
DNA: TGTGCCACCTACCCCGGGACAGGGGCCCCAGATACGCAGTATTTT
CDR3: CATYPGTGAPDTQYF

J: TRBJ2-3
D: .
size: .
V: TRBV5-1
DNA: TGCGCCAGCAGCTTGGCAAGCGAATCAGATACGCAGTATTTT
CDR3: CASSLASESDTQYF

J: TRBJ1-3
D: TRBD1
size: .
V: TRBV25-1
DNA: TGTGCCAGCAGTGAGCGAGGGACAGGGGCTGGAAACACCACATATTTT
CDR3: CASSERGTGAGNTTYF

J: TRBJ2-2
D: .
size: few
V: TRBV24-1
DNA: TGTGCCACCAGTGAAGCCGGGACCCACACCGGGGAGCTGTTTTTT
CDR3: CATSEAGTHTGELFF

J: TRBJ1-1
D: .
size: .
V: TRBV21-1
DNA: TGTGCCAGCAGCAAAGAGAGGCGGGCTTTCTTT
CDR3: CASSKERRAFF

J: TRBJ1-2
D: .
size: .
V: TRBV10-3
DNA: TGTGCCATTTCGCCCGCTGGAGATGGCTACACCTTC
CDR3: CAISPAGDGYTF

J: TRBJ1-1
D: .
size: .
V: TRBV7-9
DNA: TGTGCCAGCAGCTTAGTAGAAGCGAACACTGAAGCTTTCTTT
CDR3: CASSLVEANTEAFF

J: TRBJ1-1
D: TRBD1
size: few
V: TRBV12-3/TRBV12-4
DNA: TGTGCCAGCAGTTTTGGAGTTGCCCGGGACAGCAACACTGAAGCTTTCTTT
CDR3: CASSFGVARDSNTEAFF

J: TRBJ2-2
D: .
size: .
V: TRBV6-5
DNA: TGTGCCAGCAGAGTCAGTTTAAGCGGCCTACGGGAGCTGTTTTTT
CDR3: CASRVSLSGLRELFF

J: TRBJ1-5
D: TRBD1
size: .
V: TRBV27
DNA: TGTGCCAGCAGTTCCGGACAGGGCTTACAGCCCCAGCATTTT
CDR3: CASSSGQGLQPQHF

J: TRBJ1-1
D: TRBD1
size: many
V: TRBV5-1
DNA: TGCGCCAGCACCCAGACAGGGCCGAACACTGAAGCTTTCTTT
CDR3: CASTQTGPNTEAFF

J: TRBJ2-1
D: .
size: few
V: TRBV20-1
DNA: TGCAGTGCTAGCGATAGCGCCTGGGTCTCCTACAATGAGCAGTTCTTC
CDR3: CSASDSAWVSYNEQFF

J: TRBJ1-1
D: .
size: .
V: TRBV3-1
DNA: TGTGCCAGCAGCCTTCGGGGCGGGCACACTGAAGCTTTCTTT
CDR3: CASSLRGGHTEAFF

J: TRBJ1-1
D: .
size: .
V: TRBV5-1
DNA: TGCGCCAGCAGGCAGCTTTGGAACACTGAAGCTTTCTTT
CDR3: CASRQLWNTEAFF

J: TRBJ1-4
D: TRBD1
size: few
V: TRBV27
DNA: TGTGCCAGCGGTCGAGGACAGGGCAATGAAAAACTGTTTTTT
CDR3: CASGRGQGNEKLFF

J: TRBJ1-2
D: .
size: few
V: TRBV18
DNA: TGTGCCAGCTCACCCTCCCCCCTTCCGGTGTTGGGCTACACCTTC
CDR3: CASSPSPLPVLGYTF

J: TRBJ2-3
D: TRBD2
size: .
V: TRBV6-2/TRBV6-3
DNA: TGTGCCAGCAGCACCACTAGCGTGAGAGGCACAGATACGCAGTATTTT
CDR3: CASSTTSVRGTDTQYF

J: TRBJ1-1
D: .
size: few
V: TRBV5-1
DNA: TGCGCCAGCAGCTTGGGGGTGAGACTGAGCACTGAAGCTTTCTTT
CDR3: CASSLGVRLSTEAFF

J: TRBJ2-1
D: .
size: .
V: TRBV12-5
DNA: TGTGCTAGTGGTTTGGACAGACACAATGAGCAGTTCTTC
CDR3: CASGLDRHNEQFF

J: TRBJ2-7
D: .
size: .
V: TRBV9
DNA: TGTGCCAGCAGCGGCCCTTACGGCTACGAGCAGTACTTC
CDR3: CASSGPYGYEQYF

J: TRBJ2-1
D: .
size: .
V: TRBV28
DNA: TGTGCCAGCAGTTTAGGAAGCAATGAGCAGTTCTTC
CDR3: CASSLGSNEQFF